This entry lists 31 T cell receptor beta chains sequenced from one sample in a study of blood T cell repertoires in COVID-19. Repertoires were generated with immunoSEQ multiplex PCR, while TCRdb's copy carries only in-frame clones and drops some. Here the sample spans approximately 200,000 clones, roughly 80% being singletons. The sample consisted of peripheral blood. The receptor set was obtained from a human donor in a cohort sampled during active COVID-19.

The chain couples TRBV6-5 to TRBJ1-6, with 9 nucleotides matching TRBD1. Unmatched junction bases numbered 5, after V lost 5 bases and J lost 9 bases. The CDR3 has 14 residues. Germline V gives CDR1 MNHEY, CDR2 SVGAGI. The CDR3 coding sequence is TGTGCCAGCAGTCGACAGGGGGTTAGTTCACCCCTCCACTTT. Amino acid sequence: CASSRQGVSSPLHF.

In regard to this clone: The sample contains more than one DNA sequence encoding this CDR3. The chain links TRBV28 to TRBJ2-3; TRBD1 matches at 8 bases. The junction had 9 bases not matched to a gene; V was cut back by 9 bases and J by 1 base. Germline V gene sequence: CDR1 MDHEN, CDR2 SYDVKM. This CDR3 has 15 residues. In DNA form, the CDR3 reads TGTGCCAGTTCGAGCAGGGGGCTTGGCACAGATACGCAGTATTTT. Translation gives CASSSRGLGTDTQYF.

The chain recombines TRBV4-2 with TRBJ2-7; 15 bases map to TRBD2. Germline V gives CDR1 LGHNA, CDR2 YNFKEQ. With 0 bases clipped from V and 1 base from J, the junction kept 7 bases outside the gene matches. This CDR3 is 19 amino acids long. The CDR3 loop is CASSQEISGLAGGSYEQYF. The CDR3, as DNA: TGTGCCAGCAGCCAAGAAATATCGGGACTAGCGGGAGGATCCTACGAGCAGTACTTC.

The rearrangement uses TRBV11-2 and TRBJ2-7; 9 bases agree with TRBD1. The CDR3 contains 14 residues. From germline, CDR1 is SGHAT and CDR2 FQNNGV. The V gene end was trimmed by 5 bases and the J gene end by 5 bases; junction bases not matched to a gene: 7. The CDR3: CASSPHRGQNEQYF. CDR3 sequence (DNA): TGTGCCAGCAGCCCACACAGGGGGCAAAACGAGCAGTACTTC.

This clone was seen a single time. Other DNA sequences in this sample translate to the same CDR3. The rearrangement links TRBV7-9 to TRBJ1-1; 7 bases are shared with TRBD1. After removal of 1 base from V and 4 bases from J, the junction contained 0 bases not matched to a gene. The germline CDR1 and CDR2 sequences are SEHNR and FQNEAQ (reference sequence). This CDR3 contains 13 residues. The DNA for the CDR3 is TGTGCCAGCAGCTTAGACAGGGGCACTGAAGCTTTCTTT. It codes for CASSLDRGTEAFF.

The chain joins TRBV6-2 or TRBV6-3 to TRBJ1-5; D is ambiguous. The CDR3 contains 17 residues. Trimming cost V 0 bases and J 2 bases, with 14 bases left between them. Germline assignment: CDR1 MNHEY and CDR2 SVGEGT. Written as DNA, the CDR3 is TGTGCCAGCAGTTACTCCCGTATCTCCTTCGGCAATCAGCCCCAGCATTTT. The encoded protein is CASSYSRISFGNQPQHF.

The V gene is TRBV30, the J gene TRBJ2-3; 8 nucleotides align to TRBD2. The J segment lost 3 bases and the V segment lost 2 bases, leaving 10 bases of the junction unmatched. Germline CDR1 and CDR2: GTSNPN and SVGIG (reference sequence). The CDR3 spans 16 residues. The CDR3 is CAWSPSAGLGTDTQYF. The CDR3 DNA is TGTGCCTGGAGTCCCTCCGCGGGACTAGGAACAGATACGCAGTATTTT.

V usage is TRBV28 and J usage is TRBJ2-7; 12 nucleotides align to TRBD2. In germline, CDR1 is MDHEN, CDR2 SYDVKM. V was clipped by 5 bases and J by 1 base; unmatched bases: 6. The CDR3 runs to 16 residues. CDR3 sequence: CASSRWTSGKSYEQYF. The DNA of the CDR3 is TGTGCCAGCAGTCGATGGACTAGCGGGAAATCCTACGAGCAGTACTTC.

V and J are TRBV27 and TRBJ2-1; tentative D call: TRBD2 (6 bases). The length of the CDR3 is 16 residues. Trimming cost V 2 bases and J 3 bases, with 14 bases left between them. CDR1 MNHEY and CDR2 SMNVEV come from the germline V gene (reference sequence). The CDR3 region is CASSLRSGGVYNEQFF. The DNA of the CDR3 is TGTGCCAGCAGTTTAAGGTCGGGCGGGGTCTACAATGAGCAGTTCTTC.

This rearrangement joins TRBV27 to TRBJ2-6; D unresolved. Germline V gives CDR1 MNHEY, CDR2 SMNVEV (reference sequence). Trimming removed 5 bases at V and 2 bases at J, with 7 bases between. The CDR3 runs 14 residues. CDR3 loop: CASSPYTGANVLTF. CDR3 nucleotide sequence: TGTGCCAGCAGTCCTTACACTGGGGCCAACGTCCTGACTTTC. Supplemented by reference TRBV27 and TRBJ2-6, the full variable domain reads EAQVTQNPRYLITVTGKKLTVTCSQNMNHEYMSWYRQDPGLGLRQIYYSMNVEVTDKGDVPEGYKVSRKEKRNFPLILESPSPNQTSLYFCASSPYTGANVLTFGAGSRLTVL.

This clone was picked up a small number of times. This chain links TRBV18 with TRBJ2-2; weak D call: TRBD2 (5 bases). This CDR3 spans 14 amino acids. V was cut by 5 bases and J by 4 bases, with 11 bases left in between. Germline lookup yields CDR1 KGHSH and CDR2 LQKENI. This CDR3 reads CASSVRESTGELFF. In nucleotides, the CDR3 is TGTGCCAGCTCAGTGAGGGAAAGCACCGGGGAGCTGTTTTTT.

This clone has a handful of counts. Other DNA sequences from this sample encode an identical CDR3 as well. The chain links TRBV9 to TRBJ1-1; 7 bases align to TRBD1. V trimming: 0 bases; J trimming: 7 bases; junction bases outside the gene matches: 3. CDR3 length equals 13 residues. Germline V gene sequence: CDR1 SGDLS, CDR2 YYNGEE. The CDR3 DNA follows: TGTGCCAGCAGCGTAGCTCAGGGGGGTGAAGCTTTCTTT. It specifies CASSVAQGGEAFF.

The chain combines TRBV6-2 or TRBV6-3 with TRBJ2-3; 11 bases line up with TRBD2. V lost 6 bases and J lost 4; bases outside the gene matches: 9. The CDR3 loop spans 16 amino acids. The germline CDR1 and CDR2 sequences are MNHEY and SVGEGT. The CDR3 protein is CASSLIAGGPPDTQYF. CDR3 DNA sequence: TGTGCCAGCAGCTTAATAGCGGGAGGGCCCCCAGATACGCAGTATTTT.

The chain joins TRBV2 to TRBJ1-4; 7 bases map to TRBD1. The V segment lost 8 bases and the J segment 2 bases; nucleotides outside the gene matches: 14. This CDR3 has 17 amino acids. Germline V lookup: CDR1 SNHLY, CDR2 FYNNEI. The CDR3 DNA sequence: TGTGCCAGCGGGAGGAGGGTATCAGGGGGGACTAATGAAAAACTGTTTTTT. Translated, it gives CASGRRVSGGTNEKLFF.

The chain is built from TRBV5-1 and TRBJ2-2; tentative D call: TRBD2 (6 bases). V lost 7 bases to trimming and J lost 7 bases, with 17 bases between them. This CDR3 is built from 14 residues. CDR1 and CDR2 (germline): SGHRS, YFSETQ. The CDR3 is CASRGTPSLGELFF. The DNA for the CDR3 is TGCGCCAGCCGCGGGACTCCCAGTCTCGGGGAGCTGTTTTTT.

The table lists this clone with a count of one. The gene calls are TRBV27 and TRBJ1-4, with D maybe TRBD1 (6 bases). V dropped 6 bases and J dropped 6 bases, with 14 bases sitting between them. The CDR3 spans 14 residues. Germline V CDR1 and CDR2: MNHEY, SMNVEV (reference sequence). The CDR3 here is CASSRGGPYEKLFF. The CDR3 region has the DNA TGTGCCAGCAGCCGGGGGGGGCCATATGAAAAACTGTTTTTT.

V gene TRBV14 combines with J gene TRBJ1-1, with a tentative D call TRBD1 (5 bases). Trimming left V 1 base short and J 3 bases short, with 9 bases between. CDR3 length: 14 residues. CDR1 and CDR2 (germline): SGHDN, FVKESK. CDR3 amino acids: CASSQVGGDTEAFF. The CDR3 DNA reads TGTGCCAGCAGCCAAGTAGGAGGGGACACTGAAGCTTTCTTT.

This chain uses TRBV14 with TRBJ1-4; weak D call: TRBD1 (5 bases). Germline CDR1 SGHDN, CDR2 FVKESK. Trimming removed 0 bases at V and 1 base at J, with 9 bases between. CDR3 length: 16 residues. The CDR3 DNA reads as TGTGCCAGCAGCCAAGATCGGGGGAGAACTAATGAAAAACTGTTTTTT. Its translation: CASSQDRGRTNEKLFF.

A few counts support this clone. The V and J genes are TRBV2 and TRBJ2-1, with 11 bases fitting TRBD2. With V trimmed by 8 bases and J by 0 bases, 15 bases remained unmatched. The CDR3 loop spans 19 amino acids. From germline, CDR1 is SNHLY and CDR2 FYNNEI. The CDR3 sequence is CASPPGVAGGRSSYNEQFF. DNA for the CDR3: TGTGCCAGCCCCCCCGGGGTAGCGGGAGGGAGGAGCTCCTACAATGAGCAGTTCTTC.

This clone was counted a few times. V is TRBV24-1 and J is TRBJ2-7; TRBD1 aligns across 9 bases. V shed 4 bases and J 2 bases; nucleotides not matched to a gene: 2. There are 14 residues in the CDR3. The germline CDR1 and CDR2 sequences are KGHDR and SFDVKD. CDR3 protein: CATSDGTGTYEQYF. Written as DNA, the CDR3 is TGTGCCACCAGTGACGGGACAGGGACCTACGAGCAGTACTTC.

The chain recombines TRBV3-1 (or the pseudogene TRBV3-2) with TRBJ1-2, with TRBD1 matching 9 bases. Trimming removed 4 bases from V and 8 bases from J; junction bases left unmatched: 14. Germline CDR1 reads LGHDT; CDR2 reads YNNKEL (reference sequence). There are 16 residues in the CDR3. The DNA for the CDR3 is TGTGCCAGCAGCCTGGCGGGACAGGGATCAAGTTGGGGCTACACCTTC. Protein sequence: CASSLAGQGSSWGYTF.

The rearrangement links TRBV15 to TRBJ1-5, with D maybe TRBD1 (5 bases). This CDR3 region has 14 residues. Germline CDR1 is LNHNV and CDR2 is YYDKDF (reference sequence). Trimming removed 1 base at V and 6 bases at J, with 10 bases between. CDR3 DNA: TGTGCCACCAGCAGAGTGGGGCCGGGTCAGCCCCAGCATTTT. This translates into CATSRVGPGQPQHF. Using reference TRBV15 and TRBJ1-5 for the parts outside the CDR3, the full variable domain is DAMVIQNPRYQVTQFGKPVTLSCSQTLNHNVMYWYQQKSSQAPKLLFHYYDKDFNNEADTPDNFQSRRPNTSFCFLDIRSPGLGDTAMYLCATSRVGPGQPQHFGDGTRLSIL.

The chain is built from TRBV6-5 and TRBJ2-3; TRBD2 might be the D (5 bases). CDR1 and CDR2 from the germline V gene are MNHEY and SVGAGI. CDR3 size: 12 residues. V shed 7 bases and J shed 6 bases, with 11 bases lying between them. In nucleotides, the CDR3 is TGTGCCAGCACCCCGGGAACGGATACGCAGTATTTT. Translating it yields CASTPGTDTQYF.

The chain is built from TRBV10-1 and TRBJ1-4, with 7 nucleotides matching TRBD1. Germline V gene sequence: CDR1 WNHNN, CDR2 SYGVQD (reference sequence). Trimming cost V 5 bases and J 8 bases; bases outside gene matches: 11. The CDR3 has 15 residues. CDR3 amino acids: CASSPRQGLREKLFF. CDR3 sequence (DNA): TGCGCCAGCAGTCCAAGACAGGGTCTGAGGGAAAAACTGTTTTTT.

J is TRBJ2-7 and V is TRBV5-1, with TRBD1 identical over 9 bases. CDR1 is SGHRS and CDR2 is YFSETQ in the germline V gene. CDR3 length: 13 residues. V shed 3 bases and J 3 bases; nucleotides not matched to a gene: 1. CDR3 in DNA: TGCGCCAGCAGCTGGGACAGGGTCTACGAGCAGTACTTC. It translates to CASSWDRVYEQYF.

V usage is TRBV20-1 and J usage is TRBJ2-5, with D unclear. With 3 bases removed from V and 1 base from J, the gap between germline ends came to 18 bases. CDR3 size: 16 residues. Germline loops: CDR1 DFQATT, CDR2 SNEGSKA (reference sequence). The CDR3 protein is CSASLGVYRFQETQYF. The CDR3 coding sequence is TGCAGTGCTAGTTTAGGTGTCTACAGATTCCAAGAGACCCAGTACTTC.

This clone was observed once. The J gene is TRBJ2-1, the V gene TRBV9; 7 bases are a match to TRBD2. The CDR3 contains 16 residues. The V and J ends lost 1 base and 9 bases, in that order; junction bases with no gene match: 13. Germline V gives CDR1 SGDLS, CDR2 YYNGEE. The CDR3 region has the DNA TGTGCCAGCAGCGTACAGCCCGGCGGGAGTAGCAGTGAGCAGTTCTTC. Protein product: CASSVQPGGSSSEQFF.

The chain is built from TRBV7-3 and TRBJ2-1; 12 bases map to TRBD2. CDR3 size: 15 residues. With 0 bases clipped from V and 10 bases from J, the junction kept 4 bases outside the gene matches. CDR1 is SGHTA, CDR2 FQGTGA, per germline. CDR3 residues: CASSLTSSGRGEQFF. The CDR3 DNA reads TGTGCCAGCAGCTTAACTTCTAGCGGGAGGGGCGAGCAGTTCTTC.

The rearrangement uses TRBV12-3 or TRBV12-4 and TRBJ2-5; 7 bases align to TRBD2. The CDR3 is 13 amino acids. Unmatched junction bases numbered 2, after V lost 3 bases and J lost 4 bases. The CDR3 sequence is CASSFGGRETQYF. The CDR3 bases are TGTGCCAGCAGTTTCGGCGGGAGAGAGACCCAGTACTTC.

The CDR3 DNA reads TGTGCCAGCCAACCTACCGGGACAGGGGGTTCCTACAATGAGCAGTTCTTC. The encoded protein is CASQPTGTGGSYNEQFF. The V call is TRBV10-3, the J call TRBJ2-1; TRBD1 matches at 11 bases. The CDR3 runs 17 residues. The germline V gene encodes CDR1 ENHRY and CDR2 SYGVKD. Losses at the gene ends were 10 bases for V and 1 base for J; bases not matched to a gene: 12.

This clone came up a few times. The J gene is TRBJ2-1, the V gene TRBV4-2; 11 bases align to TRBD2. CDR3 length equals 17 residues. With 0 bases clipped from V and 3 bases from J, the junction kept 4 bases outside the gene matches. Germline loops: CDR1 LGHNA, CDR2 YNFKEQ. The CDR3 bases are TGTGCCAGCAGCCAAGAGGGACTAGCGGCAGACTACAATGAGCAGTTCTTC. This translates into CASSQEGLAADYNEQFF.